This T cell receptor beta chain was profiled in a study of T cell repertoires in cytomegalovirus infection. TCRdb independently ran MiXCR on the reads; one entry per CDR3 protein. The sample has hundreds of thousands of distinct CDR3 sequences; about 30% are singletons. Trimming left V 0 bases short and J 3 bases short, with 12 bases between. The CDR3 is 16 residues long. In germline, CDR1 is LGHDT, CDR2 YNNKEL (reference sequence). About this clonotype: Its target is unknown.

This sequence originates from a human donor in good health (CMV status not recorded). Some clones in this sample may be carry-over from other donors' samples. V usage is TRBV3-1 and J usage is TRBJ2-1; TRBD2 might be the D (6 bases). The sequenced sample was cultured PBMCs, obtained from culture after CMV antigen stimulation. The CDR3 sequence is CASSQDEIADYNEQFF. CDR3 nucleotides: TGTGCCAGCAGCCAAGATGAGATAGCGGACTACAATGAGCAGTTCTTC.